This T cell receptor (beta chain) is from a study of PD-1 blockade in classical Hodgkin lymphoma. Study observations and caveats: Researchers reported that CD4+ TCR diversity, though not CD8+, rose significantly by C4D1.

The time point: cycle 4 day 1 (C4D1), after five to seven weeks of nivolumab. Every patient had relapsed following autologous stem cell transplantation, and cohorts differed in brentuximab vedotin exposure. This clone has only a few counts. Its matching antigen is unknown. Germline CDR1 LGHNA, CDR2 YNFKEQ. This CDR3 has 16 residues. Trimming took 0 bases from V and 8 from J, leaving 14 bases between them. The table came from immunoSEQ multiplex PCR; TCRdb's copy has only in-frame clones and leaves some out. Altogether 43,000 or so clones are present, roughly 78% being singletons, with the ten largest covering more than 35%.

The sequence came from a human donor with classical Hodgkin lymphoma. The sequencing here drew on peripheral blood mononuclear cells (PBMCs), taken before the fourth cycle of nivolumab. The rearrangement uses TRBV4-2 and TRBJ1-6, with TRBD1 as a possible D gene (5 bases). CDR3 DNA sequence: TGTGCCAGCAGCCAAGATATAGCGCAGGGAGATTCACCCCTCCACTTT. Translated: CASSQDIAQGDSPLHF.